One T cell receptor beta chain is described in this entry. What it binds is not known. Germline lookup yields CDR1 LNHNV and CDR2 YYDKDF (reference sequence). V lost 4 bases to trimming and J lost 6 bases; unmatched junction nucleotides: 15. The CDR3 loop spans 17 amino acids. Vbeta (60) and Jbeta (13) primers were used in the PCR. Generated by immunoSEQ multiplex PCR, the TCRdb table keeps only in-frame clones and is missing some. Of approximately 180,000 clones in the sample, around 75% were seen once. The sample originates from a study of cytomegalovirus exposure and HLA in healthy donors. General study results and limits: It was reported in a later analysis that an Asian-associated ancestry cluster showed fewer N-insertions than the approximately 670-donor mean. Looking again later, the authors saw that most CMV-associated TCR beta chains seemed HLA-restricted.

The receptor was isolated from a male donor in good health and CMV-seronegative. The sample consisted of PBMCs. The chain carries TRBV15 and TRBJ2-1, with 7 nucleotides matching TRBD2. The CDR3 spells CATSTKRDYSGVNEQFF. The CDR3 region has the DNA TGTGCCACCAGCACCAAGCGGGATTATTCTGGGGTCAATGAGCAGTTCTTC.